A single sample is the source of the 7 T cell receptor beta chains below, sequenced in a study of shared clonotypes between healthy human individuals (dated by TCRdb to 2018 to 2020). Library preparation was by the immunoSEQ multiplex PCR assay. TCRdb mirrors the immuneACCESS table, restricted to in-frame sequences. Some clones are absent from its copies; in checked studies, under half trace to an unresolved V gene, and the reason for the others is unknown. The sample records around 2.1 million clones, approximately 96% of which are singletons. Together, the top ten hold roughly 0.13% of the sample. The specimen was naive CD4+ T cells sorted from blood. The cell subset or site label, read with the paper, signifies: CD45RA+ positively selected. All receptors derive from a man aged 18 to 35 in good health.

The V call is TRBV19, the J call TRBJ1-2; TRBD1 agrees at 7 bases. Germline values: CDR1 LNHDA, CDR2 SQIVND (reference sequence). After removal of 7 bases from V and 3 bases from J, the junction contained 8 bases not matched to a gene. The length of the CDR3 is 14 residues. This CDR3 reads CASNSDRSYYGYTF. The CDR3 region has the DNA TGTGCCAGTAACTCGGACAGGTCATACTATGGCTACACCTTC. The entire variable domain, with the rest obtained from reference TRBV19 and TRBJ1-2, is as follows: DGGITQSPKYLFRKEGQNVTLSCEQNLNHDAMYWYRQDPGQGLRLIYYSQIVNDFQKGDIAEGYSVSREKKESFPLTVTSAQKNPTAFYLCASNSDRSYYGYTFGSGTRLTVV.

The chain employs TRBV18 and TRBJ2-1; TRBD2 might be the D (5 bases). With 7 bases removed from V and 10 bases from J, the gap between germline ends came to 17 bases. The CDR3 loop spans 13 amino acids. The V gene's germline CDR1 is KGHSH and CDR2 LQKENI. The CDR3 DNA reads TGTGCCAGCTTCACCGGTCCTAGCCCGGAGCAGTTCTTC. The encoded protein is CASFTGPSPEQFF.

The chain carries TRBV30 and TRBJ2-3; 10 bases line up with TRBD1. V was clipped by 0 bases and J by 5 bases; unmatched bases: 5. The CDR3 is made up of 15 amino acids. Per the germline V gene, CDR1 is GTSNPN and CDR2 is SVGIG (reference sequence). The CDR3 protein is CAWSVLGTGVDTQYF. CDR3 nucleotides: TGTGCCTGGAGTGTACTAGGGACAGGGGTAGATACGCAGTATTTT.

The V gene is TRBV5-1, the J gene TRBJ2-5; TRBD1 agrees at 11 bases. From germline, CDR1 is SGHRS and CDR2 YFSETQ. Germline trimming cut 3 bases from V and 3 bases from J; bases unmatched to any gene: 10. The CDR3 spans 17 residues. The CDR3 sequence is CASSSDRGLWLEETQYF. The CDR3, as DNA: TGCGCCAGCAGCTCGGACAGGGGGCTTTGGTTGGAAGAGACCCAGTACTTC.

The genes are TRBV21-1 and TRBJ2-2; the table's D call of TRBD1 was not tested on the DNA. TRBV21-1 is assigned pseudogene status. CDR3 length: 18 residues. CDR3 in DNA: TGTGCCAGCAGCATAAATCGTCCCGGGACAGGCAGCACCGGGGAGCTGTTTTTT. As protein: CASSINRPGTGSTGELFF.

The sample holds a few counts of this clone. The rearrangement links TRBV19 to TRBJ1-2; 7 positions match TRBD1. J lost 10 bases, V lost 3 bases, and 8 bases had no gene match. The germline V gene encodes CDR1 LNHDA and CDR2 SQIVND (reference sequence). The CDR3 runs 13 residues. The CDR3 bases are TGTGCCAGTAGTATTGGGGCACAGGGGTACTACACCTTC. Translated, it gives CASSIGAQGYYTF.

The V and J genes are TRBV10-3 and TRBJ2-1, with 10 bases fitting TRBD2. J lost 9 bases, V lost 6 bases, and 8 bases had no gene match. This CDR3 spans 14 amino acids. The germline gives CDR1 ENHRY, CDR2 SYGVKD. The CDR3 sequence is CAISSGGGGAEQFF. CDR3 bases: TGTGCCATCAGCAGCGGGGGGGGCGGTGCTGAGCAGTTCTTC.